The 20 T cell receptor beta chains below all came from one sample that was sequenced in a study of CD8+CD57+ T cells in acquired aplastic anemia. Sequencing involved patients with CD8+CD57+ cell expansion previously shown by flow cytometry. CDR3 and TCR beta VDJ profiling relied on genomic DNA as the template. TCRdb redid the calling of the reads with MiXCR, one entry per CDR3 protein. This sample has under 200,000 distinct CDR3 sequences; about 48% occur once, and the top ten carry under 40%. Input material: sorted CD4+, CD8+, or CD8+CD57+ T cells (not recorded which) from PBMCs. The receptors were gathered from a human donor with aplastic anemia.

This clonotype was counted at least ten times. The chain is built from TRBV4-1 and TRBJ2-3, with 15 bases matching TRBD2. The V gene's germline CDR1 is MGHRA and CDR2 YSYEKL. The V gene end was trimmed by 4 bases and the J gene end by 4 bases; junction bases not matched to a gene: 3. This CDR3 contains 16 residues. CDR3 protein: CASSRTSGRASDTQYF. For the CDR3, the DNA is TGCGCCAGCAGCCGGACTAGCGGGAGGGCCTCAGATACGCAGTATTTT.

The chain recombines TRBV29-1 with TRBJ1-2; weak D call: TRBD1 (5 bases). This CDR3 has 13 amino acids. The V end was cut by 3 bases, the J end by 5 bases, with 13 bases between. Germline loops: CDR1 SQVTM, CDR2 ANQGSEA. The CDR3 DNA reads as TGCAGCGTTGATCCGGGGACGACGTATGGCTACACCTTC. Amino acid sequence: CSVDPGTTYGYTF.

This clonotype was counted many times. The chain joins TRBV7-3 to TRBJ2-1; D is possibly TRBD1 (5 bases). This CDR3 contains 14 residues. CDR1 is SGHTA and CDR2 is FQGTGA in the germline V gene. V was pared by 2 bases and J by 4 bases, with 9 bases between. The CDR3 is CASSLGALYNEQFF. CDR3 coding DNA: TGTGCCAGCAGCTTAGGGGCTTTATACAATGAGCAGTTCTTC.

At least ten counts were recorded for this clonotype. This chain joins TRBV9 and TRBJ2-7; the D call may be TRBD1 or TRBD2 (5 bases each). The CDR3 runs to 14 residues. Germline lookup yields CDR1 SGDLS and CDR2 YYNGEE. V was clipped by 0 bases and J by 4 bases, with 11 bases between them. CDR3 nucleotides: TGTGCCAGCAGCGTAGCGGGGTGGGGGTACGAGCAGTACTTC. It specifies CASSVAGWGYEQYF.

This clonotype was recorded a few times. The gene calls are TRBV20-1 and TRBJ2-7; the match to TRBD2 covers 10 bases. This CDR3 is 15 amino acids long. Per the germline V gene, CDR1 is DFQATT and CDR2 is SNEGSKA (reference sequence). V was pared by 3 bases and J by 7 bases, with 12 bases of the junction left unmatched. The CDR3 coding sequence is TGCAGTGCTAGGGCCAGCGGGAGGGCCTCTAGTGAGCAGTACTTC. This encodes CSARASGRASSEQYF.

The chain links TRBV19 to TRBJ2-2; D is uncertain. Germline CDR1 and CDR2: LNHDA and SQIVND (reference sequence). Trimming pared 3 bases from V and 4 bases from J, leaving 12 bases between. The CDR3 contains 15 residues. The CDR3 region is CASSMGRHLTGELFF. As DNA, the CDR3 is TGTGCCAGTAGTATGGGTAGACACCTCACCGGGGAGCTGTTTTTT.

The V gene is TRBV20-1, the J gene TRBJ1-1; the match to TRBD1 covers 9 bases. With 2 bases clipped from V and 1 base from J, the junction kept 8 bases outside the gene matches. The CDR3 is 16 residues long. The V gene's germline CDR1 is DFQATT and CDR2 SNEGSKA (reference sequence). The CDR3 nucleotides read TGCAGTGCTAGATCCCCCAAACAGGGGGCGAACACTGAAGCTTTCTTT. Protein product: CSARSPKQGANTEAFF.

This clonotype was seen at least ten times. The chain combines TRBV29-1 with TRBJ2-2, with unresolved D. V lost 4 bases to trimming and J lost 7 bases, with 7 bases between them. This CDR3 is 11 amino acids long. Germline V CDR1 and CDR2: SQVTM, ANQGSEA. The CDR3 bases are TGCAGCGTTGTTCGGAACGGGGAGCTGTTTTTT. It yields the protein CSVVRNGELFF.

Points on this clonotype: A much larger clonotype is one base distant, so this may be a read error. The rearrangement links TRBV4-3 to TRBJ2-2, with a tentative D call TRBD2 (6 bases). V was cut by 1 base and J by 6 bases, with 18 bases left in between. The germline V gene has CDR1 LGHNA and CDR2 YSLEER. The CDR3 loop spans 17 amino acids. In DNA form, the CDR3 reads TGCGCCAGCAGCCAAGTGGACGGCTGGGGGGACGCCGGGGAGCTGTTTTTT. Its protein is CASSQVDGWGDAGELFF.

Concerning this clonotype itself: One junction end disagrees with the germline gene, perhaps due to a read error. The gene calls are TRBV4-1 and TRBJ1-2, with a possible D match to TRBD1 (5 bases). The CDR3 runs to 13 residues. Germline V CDR1 and CDR2: MGHRA, YSYEKL. The CDR3 sequence is CACSQARGYGYAF. CDR3 nucleotides: TGCGCCTGCAGCCAAGCGAGGGGTTATGGCTACGCCTTC.

The V call is TRBV6-1, the J call TRBJ1-5, with D unresolved. The CDR3 covers 16 residues. Looked up from germline, CDR1 is MNHNS and CDR2 is SASEGT. V dropped 5 bases and J dropped 2 bases, with 16 bases sitting between them. CDR3 sequence: CASSPEEGKGNQPQHF. The CDR3 DNA is TGTGCCAGCAGTCCCGAGGAGGGAAAAGGCAATCAGCCCCAGCATTTT.

This clonotype was recorded at least ten times. The V call is TRBV19, the J call TRBJ1-2, with D perhaps TRBD1 (6 bases). Trimming removed 6 bases at V and 6 bases at J, with 14 bases between. The CDR3 runs 13 residues. Germline values: CDR1 LNHDA, CDR2 SQIVND (reference sequence). CDR3 protein: CASSFRGSDGYTF. The CDR3 DNA is TGTGCCAGTAGCTTCAGGGGCTCGGATGGCTACACCTTC.

J is TRBJ1-2 and V is TRBV24-1, with TRBD1 as a possible D gene (5 bases). The CDR3 totals 16 residues. The germline V and J ends were trimmed by 2 bases and 5 bases, with 17 bases remaining between them. The V gene's germline CDR1 is KGHDR and CDR2 SFDVKD. The CDR3: CATSDSAGLSLYGYTF. The CDR3 coding sequence is TGTGCCACCAGTGATTCAGCGGGACTGTCACTTTATGGCTACACCTTC.

This sequence joins TRBV10-2 and TRBJ2-3; D is ambiguous. CDR3 length equals 16 residues. Germline CDR1 is WSHSY and CDR2 is SAAADI. The V end was cut by 3 bases, the J end by 1 base, with 14 bases between. The CDR3 loop reads CASSEIRILGTDTQYF. The DNA of the CDR3 is TGCGCCAGCAGTGAAATCCGCATCCTGGGCACAGATACGCAGTATTTT.

This clonotype came up many times. This rearrangement joins TRBV24-1 to TRBJ2-1; D is unresolved. Between the trimmed V and J ends, which lost 5 bases and 8 bases, there was a span of 9 bases. CDR1 and CDR2 from the germline V gene are KGHDR and SFDVKD. This CDR3 is 12 amino acids long. The CDR3 DNA reads as TGTGCCACCAGTGGAGGTGCGGATGAGCAGTTCTTC. Protein: CATSGGADEQFF.

A few counts support this clonotype. The rearrangement links TRBV19 to TRBJ2-1, with 15 bases identical to TRBD2. The germline V gene has CDR1 LNHDA and CDR2 SQIVND (reference sequence). V was pared by 5 bases and J by 9 bases, with 5 bases of the junction left unmatched. CDR3 length: 15 amino acids. Here the CDR3 DNA reads TGTGCCAGTAGTGTGGGGACTAGCGGGAGGACTGAGCAGTTCTTC. This encodes CASSVGTSGRTEQFF.

This clonotype has more than one count but fewer than ten. CDR3 nucleotides: TGTGCCAGCAGCCCACGGACTAGCGCTACAGATACGCAGTATTTT. Translated, it gives CASSPRTSATDTQYF. The rearrangement uses TRBV27 and TRBJ2-3; 9 bases are a match to TRBD2. V shed 6 bases and J 3 bases; nucleotides not matched to a gene: 7. Germline loops: CDR1 MNHEY, CDR2 SMNVEV (reference sequence). CDR3 length equals 15 residues.

The rearrangement joins TRBV20-1 to TRBJ1-4, with 7 bases lining up with TRBD1. Losses at the gene ends were 3 bases for V and 7 bases for J; bases not matched to a gene: 2. Germline loops: CDR1 DFQATT, CDR2 SNEGSKA (reference sequence). The CDR3 covers 12 residues. Here the CDR3 DNA reads TGCAGTGCTAGCCGACAGGGTGAAAAACTGTTTTTT. Its translation: CSASRQGEKLFF.

Remarks on this clonotype: The conserved phenylalanine or tryptophan normally closing the CDR3 is absent here, so this likely arose from a read error. The genes are TRBV6-6 and TRBJ2-5; unclear D gene. V lost 2 bases and J lost 5, with 3 bases in between. Germline V gene lookup returns CDR1 MNHNY and CDR2 SVGAGI (reference sequence). The CDR3 runs to 11 residues. As DNA, the CDR3 is TGTGCCAGCAGTTACGGGGAGACCCAGTACTCC. It specifies CASSYGETQYS.

A word on this clonotype: Just one base apart from a much larger clone, this may be a read error. The rearrangement links TRBV7-8 to TRBJ2-1; 7 bases align to TRBD2. CDR3 length: 16 residues. Germline lookup yields CDR1 SGHVS and CDR2 FQNEAQ. The CDR3 region is CASSGGEGTSYNEQLF. DNA for the CDR3: TGTGCCAGCAGCGGGGGGGAGGGGACTTCCTACAATGAGCAGCTCTTC.